The 19 T cell receptor beta chains given below trace back to one sample, sequenced in a study of T cells after yellow fever vaccination. One entry per CDR3 protein results from TCRdb running MiXCR on the 5' RACE reads. Seen here are 500,000 to 650,000 distinct CDR3 sequences, 9% to 15% observed once, and the top ten hold under 15%. The specimen was PBMCs, collected on the day of the yellow fever booster vaccination. These receptors came from a young man who received the YFV17D yellow fever vaccine.

This clonotype was seen at least ten times. The chain has TRBV5-1 and TRBJ2-5, with D possibly called TRBD1 or TRBD2 (5 bases each). Germline V CDR1 and CDR2: SGHRS, YFSETQ. The length of the CDR3 is 15 residues. Trimming cost V 0 bases and J 2 bases, with 11 bases left between them. The DNA for the CDR3 is TGCGCCAGCAGCTTGGCCAGTGGGGGTCAAGAGACCCAGTACTTC. Translation: CASSLASGGQETQYF.

This chain connects TRBV7-9 to TRBJ2-1, with 8 positions matching TRBD2. Germline lookup yields CDR1 SEHNR and CDR2 FQNEAQ (reference sequence). J gave up 7 bases and V 5 bases, and 10 bases lay outside the gene matches. The CDR3 contains 15 residues. The CDR3 coding sequence is TGTGCCAGCAGCCACTCGGGAGGGCCGGAGAATGAGCAGTTCTTC. Its translation is CASSHSGGPENEQFF. Supplemented by reference TRBV7-9 and TRBJ2-1, the full variable domain reads DTGVSQNPRHKITKRGQNVTFRCDPISEHNRLYWYRQTLGQGPEFLTYFQNEAQLEKSRLLSDRFSAERPKGSFSTLEIQRTEQGDSAMYLCASSHSGGPENEQFFGPGTRLTVL.

The chain employs TRBV9 and TRBJ1-5; D gene uncertain. V was cut by 4 bases and J by 0 bases, with 11 bases left in between. CDR3 length equals 15 residues. Germline assignment: CDR1 SGDLS and CDR2 YYNGEE. Here the CDR3 DNA reads TGTGCCAGCAGCCTAAGTAGAAATAGCAATCAGCCCCAGCATTTT. Protein: CASSLSRNSNQPQHF. The variable domain in full, with the rest retrieved from reference TRBV9 and TRBJ1-5, is DSGVTQTPKHLITATGQRVTLRCSPRSGDLSVYWYQQSLDQGLQFLIQYYNGEERAKGNILERFSAQQFPDLHSELNLSSLELGDSALYFCASSLSRNSNQPQHFGDGTRLSIL.

This clonotype was observed a handful of times. Here the CDR3 DNA reads TGCAGTGCCCCGCGGGAGGCCTCCTACGAGCAGTACTTC. It is translated as CSAPREASYEQYF. This chain uses TRBV20-1 with TRBJ2-7, with 8 bases that match TRBD2. The CDR3 extends over 13 amino acids. Looked up from germline, CDR1 is DFQATT and CDR2 is SNEGSKA (reference sequence). With V trimmed by 6 bases and J by 0 bases, 4 bases remained unmatched.

This clonotype occurred a few times. The V and J genes are TRBV7-2 and TRBJ2-7; D is unclear. The CDR3 has 12 residues. Trimming stripped 4 bases from V and 7 bases from J, with 11 bases between. Germline assignment: CDR1 SGHTA and CDR2 FQGNSA. CDR3 in amino acids: CASSSHLSEQYF. The CDR3 nucleotides read TGTGCCAGCAGCTCTCACCTGAGTGAGCAGTACTTC.

This clonotype turned up a few times. V gene TRBV5-1 combines with J gene TRBJ2-5; the match to TRBD2 covers 9 bases. J gave up 4 bases and V 4 bases, and 11 bases lay outside the gene matches. CDR1 is SGHRS, CDR2 YFSETQ, per germline. There are 16 residues in the CDR3. For the CDR3, the DNA is TGCGCCAGCAGCCCCTCTGGACTAGCGTCACGAGAGACCCAGTACTTC. This sequence encodes CASSPSGLASRETQYF.

The J gene is TRBJ2-7, the V gene TRBV20-1, with 7 bases fitting TRBD2. Germline-derived CDR1 and CDR2 are DFQATT and SNEGSKA (reference sequence). This CDR3 is built from 15 residues. The V and J ends lost 3 bases and 0 bases, in that order; junction bases with no gene match: 8. DNA of the CDR3: TGCAGTGCTAGTGTCGGGACTACCTACTCCTACGAGCAGTACTTC. Residues: CSASVGTTYSYEQYF.

In this sample, this clonotype turned up a few times. This chain connects TRBV20-1 to TRBJ2-1; D might be TRBD1 or TRBD2, each matching 5 bases. Trimming shortened V by 6 bases and J by 9 bases, and 21 bases separated the two germline ends. The CDR3 loop spans 14 amino acids. The germline CDR1 and CDR2 sequences are DFQATT and SNEGSKA (reference sequence). CDR3 residues: CSAQDGAVVGEQFF. In DNA form, the CDR3 reads TGCAGTGCCCAGGACGGGGCAGTGGTCGGTGAGCAGTTCTTC.

This chain links TRBV4-1 with TRBJ2-1, with 7 bases that match TRBD2. The CDR3 has 16 amino acids. Germline V gene data show CDR1 as MGHRA and CDR2 as YSYEKL. V shed 0 bases and J 4 bases; nucleotides not matched to a gene: 6. Here the CDR3 DNA reads TGCGCCAGCAGCCAAGACTACGGGAGGCCTTACAATGAGCAGTTCTTC. It yields the protein CASSQDYGRPYNEQFF.

This clonotype has only a few counts. V is TRBV6-5 and J is TRBJ2-3; either TRBD1 or TRBD2 may fit D (5 bases each). The CDR3 extends over 16 amino acids. Germline V gene lookup returns CDR1 MNHEY and CDR2 SVGAGI. The V and J ends lost 0 bases and 0 bases respectively, with 10 bases between them. The CDR3: CASSYSYGASTDTQYF. CDR3 nucleotides: TGTGCCAGCAGTTACTCCTACGGGGCTAGCACAGATACGCAGTATTTT.

The CDR3 is CASSDDLLPGNTIYF. Written as DNA, the CDR3 is TGCGCCAGCTCTGACGATCTCTTACCTGGAAACACCATATATTTT. J is TRBJ1-3 and V is TRBV5-1; D is undetermined. Germline-derived CDR1 and CDR2 are SGHRS and YFSETQ. V was shortened by 7 bases and J by 2 bases, with 16 bases between the two germline ends. The CDR3 runs 15 residues.

This clonotype was counted only a few times. The chain joins TRBV7-2 to TRBJ2-2, with no clear D. Trimming stripped 7 bases from V and 5 bases from J, with 14 bases between. Germline CDR1 reads SGHTA; CDR2 reads FQGNSA. The CDR3 loop spans 14 amino acids. CDR3 residues: CASTLHMATGELFF. The CDR3 DNA is TGTGCCAGCACCCTACATATGGCGACCGGGGAGCTGTTTTTT.

This clonotype appeared a few times. The genes are TRBV12-3 or TRBV12-4 and TRBJ2-1, with a weak D call TRBD1 (6 bases). The V and J ends lost 6 bases and 2 bases respectively, with 11 bases between them. The CDR3 has 14 amino acids. CDR3 residues: CASSRDTPYNEQFF. DNA for the CDR3: TGTGCCAGCAGCCGGGACACCCCCTACAATGAGCAGTTCTTC.

The chain uses TRBV2 and TRBJ2-7; unclear D gene. CDR1 is SNHLY and CDR2 is FYNNEI in the germline V gene. The CDR3 is 14 amino acids. The V end was cut by 3 bases, the J end by 1 base, with 10 bases between. The CDR3 sequence: CASSDRRRSYEQYF. CDR3 DNA: TGTGCCAGCAGTGACCGTCGGCGGTCCTACGAGCAGTACTTC. The full variable domain, completed using reference TRBV2 and TRBJ2-7, is EPEVTQTPSHQVTQMGQEVILRCVPISNHLYFYWYRQILGQKVEFLVSFYNNEISEKSEIFDDQFSVERPDGSNFTLKIRSTKLEDSAMYFCASSDRRRSYEQYFGPGTRLTVT.

The chain joins TRBV5-1 to TRBJ2-3; D call uncertain. There are 16 residues in the CDR3. V lost 3 bases, J lost 0 bases, and 14 bases lay in between. Germline V lookup: CDR1 SGHRS, CDR2 YFSETQ. This chain's CDR3 is CASSYQPDSSTDTQYF. CDR3 bases: TGCGCCAGCAGCTACCAACCAGATTCTAGCACAGATACGCAGTATTTT.

Only a few counts were recorded for this clonotype. The chain is built from TRBV29-1 and TRBJ2-7, with D maybe TRBD2 (6 bases). The germline V and J ends were trimmed by 0 bases and 2 bases, with 11 bases remaining between them. CDR3 size: 14 residues. Germline V gene data show CDR1 as SQVTM and CDR2 as ANQGSEA. DNA for the CDR3: TGCAGCGTTGAAGAGGAGGGATTTACCTACGAGCAGTACTTC. It codes for CSVEEEGFTYEQYF.

A few counts support this clonotype. The chain has TRBV7-2 and TRBJ2-3, with D uncertain. V shed 5 bases and J shed 10 bases, with 13 bases lying between them. The CDR3 loop spans 12 amino acids. CDR1 is SGHTA and CDR2 is FQGNSA in the germline V gene. The CDR3 is CASSPPFTSQYF. The DNA for the CDR3 is TGTGCCAGCAGCCCGCCCTTTACATCGCAGTATTTT.

Many counts were recorded for this clonotype. The chain combines TRBV20-1 with TRBJ2-7; possible D gene TRBD2, 6 bases. Deletions cut 0 bases from V and 2 bases from J, with 14 bases between. CDR1 is DFQATT and CDR2 is SNEGSKA in the germline V gene (reference sequence). The CDR3 sequence is 15 residues long. DNA for the CDR3: TGCAGTGCTAGAGACGAGCGGCGGGGAGCCTACGAGCAGTACTTC. Its protein is CSARDERRGAYEQYF.

This chain joins TRBV30 and TRBJ2-5; TRBD1 matches at 8 bases. CDR1 is GTSNPN, CDR2 SVGIG, per germline (reference sequence). J was trimmed by 0 bases and V by 3 bases; bases with no gene match: 3. This CDR3 spans 14 amino acids. CDR3 nucleotide sequence: TGTGCCTGGAGGAGACAGGGGAACCAAGAGACCCAGTACTTC. Translation: CAWRRQGNQETQYF. Complete variable domain (other parts from reference TRBV30 and TRBJ2-5): SQTIHQWPATLVQPVGSPLSLECTVEGTSNPNLYWYRQAAGRGLQLLFYSVGIGQISSEVPQNLSASRPQDRQFILSSKKLLLSDSGFYLCAWRRQGNQETQYFGPGTRLLVL.